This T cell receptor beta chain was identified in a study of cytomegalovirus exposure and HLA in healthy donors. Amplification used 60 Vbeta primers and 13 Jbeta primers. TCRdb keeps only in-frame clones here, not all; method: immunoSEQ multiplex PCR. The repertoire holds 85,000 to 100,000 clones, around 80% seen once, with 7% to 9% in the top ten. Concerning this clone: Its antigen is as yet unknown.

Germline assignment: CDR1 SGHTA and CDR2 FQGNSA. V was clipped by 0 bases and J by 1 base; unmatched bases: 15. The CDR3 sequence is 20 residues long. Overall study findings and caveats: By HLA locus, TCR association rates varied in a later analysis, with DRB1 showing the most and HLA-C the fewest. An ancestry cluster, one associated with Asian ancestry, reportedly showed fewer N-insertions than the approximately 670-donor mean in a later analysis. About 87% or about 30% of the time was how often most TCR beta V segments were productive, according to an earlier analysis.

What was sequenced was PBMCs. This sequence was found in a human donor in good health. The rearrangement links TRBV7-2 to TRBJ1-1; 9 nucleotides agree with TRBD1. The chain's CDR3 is CASSLASKTTGTGTNTEAFF. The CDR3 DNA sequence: TGTGCCAGCAGCTTAGCCTCGAAAACGACCGGGACAGGGACGAACACTGAAGCTTTCTTT. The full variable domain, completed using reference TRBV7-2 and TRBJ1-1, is GAGVSQSPSNKVTEKGKDVELRCDPISGHTALYWYRQSLGQGLEFLIYFQGNSAPDKSGLPSDRFSAERTGGSVSTLTIQRTQQEDSAVYLCASSLASKTTGTGTNTEAFFGQGTRLTVV.